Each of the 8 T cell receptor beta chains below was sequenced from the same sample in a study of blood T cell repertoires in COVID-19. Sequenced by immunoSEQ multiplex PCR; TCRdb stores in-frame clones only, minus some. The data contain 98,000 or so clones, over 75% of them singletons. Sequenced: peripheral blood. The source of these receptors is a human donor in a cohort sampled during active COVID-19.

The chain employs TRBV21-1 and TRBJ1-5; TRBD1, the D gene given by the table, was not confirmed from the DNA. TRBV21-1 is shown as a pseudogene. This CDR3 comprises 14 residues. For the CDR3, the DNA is TGTGCCAGCATCGACAGGGCACCAAATCAGCCCCAGCATTTT. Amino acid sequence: CASIDRAPNQPQHF.

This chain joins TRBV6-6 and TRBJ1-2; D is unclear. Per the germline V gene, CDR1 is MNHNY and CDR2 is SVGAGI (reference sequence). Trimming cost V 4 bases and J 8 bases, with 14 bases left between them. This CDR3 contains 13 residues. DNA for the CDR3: TGTGCCAGCAGTTCCGCCTTATATGGCGGCTACACCTTC. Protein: CASSSALYGGYTF.

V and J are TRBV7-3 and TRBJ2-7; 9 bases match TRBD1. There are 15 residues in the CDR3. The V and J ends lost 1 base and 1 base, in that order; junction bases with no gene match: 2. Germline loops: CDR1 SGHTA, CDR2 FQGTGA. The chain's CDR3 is CASSLMGQGSYEQYF. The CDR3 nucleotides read TGTGCCAGCAGCTTAATGGGACAGGGATCCTACGAGCAGTACTTC.

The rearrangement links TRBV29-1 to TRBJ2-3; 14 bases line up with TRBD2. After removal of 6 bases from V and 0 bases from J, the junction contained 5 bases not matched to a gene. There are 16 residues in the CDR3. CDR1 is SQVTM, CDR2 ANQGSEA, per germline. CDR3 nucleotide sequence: TGCAGCGTCTCCGGGACTAGCGGGAGAAGCACAGATACGCAGTATTTT. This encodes CSVSGTSGRSTDTQYF.

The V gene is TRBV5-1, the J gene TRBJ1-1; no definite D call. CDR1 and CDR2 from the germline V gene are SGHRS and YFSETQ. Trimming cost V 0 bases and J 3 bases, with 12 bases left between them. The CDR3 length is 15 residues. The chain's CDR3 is CASSLVPGTDTEAFF. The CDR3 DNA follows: TGCGCCAGCAGCTTGGTGCCAGGTACGGACACTGAAGCTTTCTTT.

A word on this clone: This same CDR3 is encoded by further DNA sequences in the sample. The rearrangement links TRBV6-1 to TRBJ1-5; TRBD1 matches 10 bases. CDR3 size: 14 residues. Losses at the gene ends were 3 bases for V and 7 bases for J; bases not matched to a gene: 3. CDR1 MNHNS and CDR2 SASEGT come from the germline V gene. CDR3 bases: TGTGCCAGCAGTGAGACAGGGGGCAGACAGCCCCAGCATTTT. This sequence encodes CASSETGGRQPQHF.

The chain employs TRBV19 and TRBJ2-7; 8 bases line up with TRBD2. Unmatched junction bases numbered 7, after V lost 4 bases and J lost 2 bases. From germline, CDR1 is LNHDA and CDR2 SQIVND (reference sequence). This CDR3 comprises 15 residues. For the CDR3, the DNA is TGTGCCAGTAGTAGGCCCGGGGGGGCCCCCTACGAGCAGTACTTC. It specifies CASSRPGGAPYEQYF. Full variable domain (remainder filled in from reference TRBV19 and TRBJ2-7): DGGITQSPKYLFRKEGQNVTLSCEQNLNHDAMYWYRQDPGQGLRLIYYSQIVNDFQKGDIAEGYSVSREKKESFPLTVTSAQKNPTAFYLCASSRPGGAPYEQYFGPGTRLTVT.

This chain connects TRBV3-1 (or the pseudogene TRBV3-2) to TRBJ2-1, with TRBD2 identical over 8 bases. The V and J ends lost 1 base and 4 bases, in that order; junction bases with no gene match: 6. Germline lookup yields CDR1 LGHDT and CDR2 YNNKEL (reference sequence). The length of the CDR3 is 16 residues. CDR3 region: CASSQVIAGPYNEQFF. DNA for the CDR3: TGTGCCAGCAGCCAAGTTATAGCGGGGCCATACAATGAGCAGTTCTTC.